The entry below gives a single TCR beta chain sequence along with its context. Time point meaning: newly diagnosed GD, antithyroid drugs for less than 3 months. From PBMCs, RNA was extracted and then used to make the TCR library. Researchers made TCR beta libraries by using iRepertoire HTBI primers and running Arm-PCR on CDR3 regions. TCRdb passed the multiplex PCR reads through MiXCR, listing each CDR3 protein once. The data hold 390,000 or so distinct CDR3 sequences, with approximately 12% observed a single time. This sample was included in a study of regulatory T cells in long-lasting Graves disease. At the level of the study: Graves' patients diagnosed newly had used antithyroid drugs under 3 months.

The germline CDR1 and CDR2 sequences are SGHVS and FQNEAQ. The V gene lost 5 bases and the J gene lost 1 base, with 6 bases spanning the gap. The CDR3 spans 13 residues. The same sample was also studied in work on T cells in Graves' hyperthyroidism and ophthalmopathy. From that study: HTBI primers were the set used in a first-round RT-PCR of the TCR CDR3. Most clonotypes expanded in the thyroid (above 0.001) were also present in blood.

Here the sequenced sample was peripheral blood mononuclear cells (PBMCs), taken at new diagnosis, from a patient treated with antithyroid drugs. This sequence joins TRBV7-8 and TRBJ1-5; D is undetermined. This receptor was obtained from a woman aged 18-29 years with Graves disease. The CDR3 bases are TGTGCCAGCAGCCAGATAAGCAATCAGCCCCAGCATTTT. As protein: CASSQISNQPQHF.